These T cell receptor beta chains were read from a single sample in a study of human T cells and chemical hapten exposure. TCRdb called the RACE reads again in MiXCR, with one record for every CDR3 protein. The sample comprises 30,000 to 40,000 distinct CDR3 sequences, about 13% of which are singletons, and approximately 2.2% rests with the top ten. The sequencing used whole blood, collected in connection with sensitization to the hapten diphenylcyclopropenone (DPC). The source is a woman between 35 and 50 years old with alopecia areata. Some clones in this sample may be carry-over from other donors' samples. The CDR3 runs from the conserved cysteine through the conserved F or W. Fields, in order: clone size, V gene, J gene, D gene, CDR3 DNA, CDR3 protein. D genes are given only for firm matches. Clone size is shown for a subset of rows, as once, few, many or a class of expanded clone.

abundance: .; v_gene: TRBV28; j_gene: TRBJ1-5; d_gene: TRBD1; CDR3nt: TGTGCCAGCACCCTTCGACAGGGTAGCAATCAGCCCCAGCATTTT; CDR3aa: CASTLRQGSNQPQHF
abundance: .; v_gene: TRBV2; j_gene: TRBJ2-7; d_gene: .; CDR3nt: TGTGCCAGCAAGGCAGGTTCCTACGAGCAGTACTTC; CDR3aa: CASKAGSYEQYF
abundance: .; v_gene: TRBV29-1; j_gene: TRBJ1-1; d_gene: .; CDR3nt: TGCAGCGTTGGGGATGGGGGCACTGAAGCTTTCTTT; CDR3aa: CSVGDGGTEAFF
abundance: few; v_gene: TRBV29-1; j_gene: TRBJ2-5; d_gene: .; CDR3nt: TGCAGCGTTGGGGCTACTGGGCCCCAGTACTTC; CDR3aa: CSVGATGPQYF
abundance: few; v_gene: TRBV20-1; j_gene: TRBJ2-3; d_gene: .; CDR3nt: TGCAGCGAGGGCGGGTCCACAGATACGCAGTATTTT; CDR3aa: CSEGGSTDTQYF
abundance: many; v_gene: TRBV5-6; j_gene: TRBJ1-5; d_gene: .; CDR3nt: TGTGCCAGCAGCTTAAGCGAAGGAGCTGAGGGTCAGCCCCAGCATTTT; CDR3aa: CASSLSEGAEGQPQHF
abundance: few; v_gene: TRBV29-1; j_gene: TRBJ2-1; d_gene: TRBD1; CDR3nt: TGCAGCGTTGTACAGGGGGGCCCCAATGAGCAGTTCTTC; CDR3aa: CSVVQGGPNEQFF
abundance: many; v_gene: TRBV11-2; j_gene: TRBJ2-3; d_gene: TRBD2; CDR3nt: TGTGCCAGCAGCCATGGACTAGCGGGAGGGAGGAGCACAGATACGCAGTATTTT; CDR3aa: CASSHGLAGGRSTDTQYF
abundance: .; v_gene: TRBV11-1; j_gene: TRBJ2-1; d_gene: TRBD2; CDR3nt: TGTGCCAGCAGCCTAGGACTAGCTGACTCCTACAATGAGCAGTTCTTC; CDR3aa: CASSLGLADSYNEQFF
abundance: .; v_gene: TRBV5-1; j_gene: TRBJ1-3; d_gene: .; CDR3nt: TGCGCCAGCAGCTTGGCAGGGTACGGAAACACCATATATTTT; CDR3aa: CASSLAGYGNTIYF
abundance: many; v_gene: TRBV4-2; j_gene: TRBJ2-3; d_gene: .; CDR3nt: TGTGCCAGCAGCCAAGATCCGGGACTGCGGAGCACAGATACGCAGTATTTT; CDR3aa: CASSQDPGLRSTDTQYF
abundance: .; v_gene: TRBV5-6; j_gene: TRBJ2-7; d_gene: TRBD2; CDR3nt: TGTGCCAGCAAACAAGCGGGAGGGCCGAGGGAGCAGTACTTC; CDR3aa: CASKQAGGPREQYF
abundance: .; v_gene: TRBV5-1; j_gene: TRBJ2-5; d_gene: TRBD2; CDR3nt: TGCGCCAGCAGCCCCCCTGCGGGGGGGGAGACCCAGTACTTC; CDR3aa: CASSPPAGGETQYF
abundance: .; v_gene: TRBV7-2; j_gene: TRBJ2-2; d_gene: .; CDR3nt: TGTGCCAGCAACCCCGGCGGTTCGAACACCGGGGAGCTGTTTTTT; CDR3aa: CASNPGGSNTGELFF
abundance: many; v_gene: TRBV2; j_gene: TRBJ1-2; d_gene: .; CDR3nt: TGTGCCAGCAGGGTCGGTAACTATGGCTACACCTTC; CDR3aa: CASRVGNYGYTF
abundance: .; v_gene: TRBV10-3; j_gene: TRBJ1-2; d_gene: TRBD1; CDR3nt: TGTGCCATCAGTCCGGGACAGAATAACTATGGCTACACCTTC; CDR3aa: CAISPGQNNYGYTF
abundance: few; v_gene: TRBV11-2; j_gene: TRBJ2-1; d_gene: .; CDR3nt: TGTGCCAGCAGCCTTAGCGGAGAACCCTACAATGAGCAGTTCTTC; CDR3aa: CASSLSGEPYNEQFF
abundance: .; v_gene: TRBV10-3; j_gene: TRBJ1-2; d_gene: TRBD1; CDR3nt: TGTGCCATCAGATTGGGACAGGCTAACTATGGCTACACCTTC; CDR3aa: CAIRLGQANYGYTF